This T cell receptor (beta chain) was retrieved from a study of shared clonotypes between healthy human individuals. General observations from the study: Large sequencing depth failed to make sorted-subset sequencing complete, rarefaction showed.

Naive CD8 populations comprised CD45RO-negative cells positively selected for CCR7, excluding terminally differentiated effector memory CD45RA+ cells. The table came from immunoSEQ multiplex PCR; TCRdb's copy has only in-frame clones and leaves some out. The sample lists roughly 550,000 clones, 95% occurring once. Comment on this clone: Its antigen is currently unknown.

The sequencing sample was made of naive CD8+ T cells sorted from blood. The receptor comes from a woman aged 30 to 39 in good health.

The CDR3 here is CASSLEQGRGNGYTF. The CDR3 bases are TGTGCCAGCAGCTTGGAACAGGGGAGGGGGAATGGCTACACCTTC. The V and J genes are TRBV5-6 and TRBJ1-2, with 7 bases matching TRBD1. The CDR3 totals 15 residues. V lost 0 bases, J lost 6 bases, and 8 bases stayed unmatched. Germline V gene data show CDR1 as SGHDT and CDR2 as YYEEEE.